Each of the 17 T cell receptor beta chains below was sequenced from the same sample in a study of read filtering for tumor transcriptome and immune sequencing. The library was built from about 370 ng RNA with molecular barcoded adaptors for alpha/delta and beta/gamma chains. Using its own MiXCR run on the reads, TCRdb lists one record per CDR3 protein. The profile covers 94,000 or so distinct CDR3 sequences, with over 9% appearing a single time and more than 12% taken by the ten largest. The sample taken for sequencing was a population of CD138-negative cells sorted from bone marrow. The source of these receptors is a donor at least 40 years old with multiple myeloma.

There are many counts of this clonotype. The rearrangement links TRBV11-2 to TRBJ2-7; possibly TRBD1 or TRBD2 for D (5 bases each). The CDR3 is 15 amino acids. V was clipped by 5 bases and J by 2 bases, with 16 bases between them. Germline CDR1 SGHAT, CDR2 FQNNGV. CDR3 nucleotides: TGTGCCAGCAGCCCCCCCCGGGACGGAGCCTACGAGCAGTACTTC. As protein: CASSPPRDGAYEQYF.

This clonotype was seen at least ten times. CDR3 region: CSVELAGTDTQYF. The DNA of the CDR3 is TGCAGCGTTGAACTAGCAGGCACAGATACGCAGTATTTT. V gene TRBV29-1 combines with J gene TRBJ2-3, with D possibly TRBD2 on 5 matching bases. Germline CDR1 is SQVTM and CDR2 is ANQGSEA. The CDR3 is 13 residues long. V lost 2 bases and J lost 1, with 7 bases in between.

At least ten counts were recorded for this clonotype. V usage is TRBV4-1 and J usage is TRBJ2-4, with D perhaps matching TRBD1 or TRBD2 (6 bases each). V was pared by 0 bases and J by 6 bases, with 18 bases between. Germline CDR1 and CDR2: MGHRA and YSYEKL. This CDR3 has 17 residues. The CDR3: CASSQDGGTPSLNIQYF. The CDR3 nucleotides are TGCGCCAGCAGCCAAGATGGGGGGACACCCTCCCTAAACATTCAGTACTTC.

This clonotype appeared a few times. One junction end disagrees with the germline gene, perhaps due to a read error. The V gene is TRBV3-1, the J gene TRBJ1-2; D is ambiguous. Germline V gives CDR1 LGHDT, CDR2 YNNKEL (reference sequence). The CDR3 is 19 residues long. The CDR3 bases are TGTGCCGGCAGCCCTCCCCGGGCGGAGGTCTCCTACCTTAACTATGGCTACACCTTC. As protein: CAGSPPRAEVSYLNYGYTF.

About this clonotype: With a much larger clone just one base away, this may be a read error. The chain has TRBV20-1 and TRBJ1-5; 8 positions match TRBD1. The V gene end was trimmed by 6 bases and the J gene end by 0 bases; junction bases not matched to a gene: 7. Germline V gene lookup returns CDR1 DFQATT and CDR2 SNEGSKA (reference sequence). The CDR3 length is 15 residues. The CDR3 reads CSASKGQVSNQPQHF. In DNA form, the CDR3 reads TGCAGTGCCTCAAAGGGACAGGTTAGCAATCAGCCCCAGCATTTT.

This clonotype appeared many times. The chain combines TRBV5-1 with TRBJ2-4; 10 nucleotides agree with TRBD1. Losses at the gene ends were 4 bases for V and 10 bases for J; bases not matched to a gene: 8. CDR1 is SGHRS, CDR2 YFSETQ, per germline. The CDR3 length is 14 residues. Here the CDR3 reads CASSTQPGQGIQYF. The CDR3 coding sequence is TGCGCCAGCAGCACACAGCCGGGACAGGGGATTCAGTACTTC.

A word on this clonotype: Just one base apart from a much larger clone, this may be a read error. CDR3 bases: TGTGCCAGCGGCCAAGGTTGGGGCAGGAGCACTGAAGCTTTCTTT. It encodes CASGQGWGRSTEAFF. The chain joins TRBV14 to TRBJ1-1; TRBD1 is a possible D gene (5 bases). Germline CDR1 and CDR2: SGHDN and FVKESK. This CDR3 contains 15 residues.

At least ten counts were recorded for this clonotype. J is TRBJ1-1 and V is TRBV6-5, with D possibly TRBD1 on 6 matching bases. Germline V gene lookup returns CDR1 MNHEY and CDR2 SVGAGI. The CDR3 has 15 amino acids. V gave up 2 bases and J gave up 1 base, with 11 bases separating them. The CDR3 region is CASSYGGAPNTEAFF. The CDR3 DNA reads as TGTGCCAGCAGTTACGGGGGGGCTCCGAACACTGAAGCTTTCTTT.

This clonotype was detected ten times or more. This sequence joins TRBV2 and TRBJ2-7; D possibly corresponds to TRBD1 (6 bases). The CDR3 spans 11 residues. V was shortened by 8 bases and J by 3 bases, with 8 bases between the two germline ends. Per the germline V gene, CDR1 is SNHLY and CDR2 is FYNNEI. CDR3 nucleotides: TGTGCCAGCGGACAGAACTACGAGCAGTACTTC. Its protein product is CASGQNYEQYF. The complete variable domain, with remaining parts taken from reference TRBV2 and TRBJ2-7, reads EPEVTQTPSHQVTQMGQEVILRCVPISNHLYFYWYRQILGQKVEFLVSFYNNEISEKSEIFDDQFSVERPDGSNFTLKIRSTKLEDSAMYFCASGQNYEQYFGPGTRLTVT.

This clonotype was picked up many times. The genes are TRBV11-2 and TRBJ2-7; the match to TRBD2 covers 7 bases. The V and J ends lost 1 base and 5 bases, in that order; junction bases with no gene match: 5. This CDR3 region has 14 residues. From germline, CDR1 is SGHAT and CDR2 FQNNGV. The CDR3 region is CASSLVGLVNEQYF. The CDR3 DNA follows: TGTGCCAGCAGCTTAGTAGGACTAGTTAACGAGCAGTACTTC.

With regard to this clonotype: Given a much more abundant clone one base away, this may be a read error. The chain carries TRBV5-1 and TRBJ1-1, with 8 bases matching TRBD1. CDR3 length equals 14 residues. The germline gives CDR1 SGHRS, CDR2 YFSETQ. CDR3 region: CASSFTGGGTEALF. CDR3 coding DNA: TGCGCCAGCAGCTTTACAGGGGGAGGTACTGAAGCTCTCTTT.

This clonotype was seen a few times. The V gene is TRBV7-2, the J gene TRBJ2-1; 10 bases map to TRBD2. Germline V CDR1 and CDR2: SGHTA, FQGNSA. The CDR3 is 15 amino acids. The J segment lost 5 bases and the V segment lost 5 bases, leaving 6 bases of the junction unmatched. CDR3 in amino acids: CASSRSSGRHNEQFF. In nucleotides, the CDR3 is TGTGCCAGCAGCCGAAGTAGCGGGAGGCACAATGAGCAGTTCTTC.

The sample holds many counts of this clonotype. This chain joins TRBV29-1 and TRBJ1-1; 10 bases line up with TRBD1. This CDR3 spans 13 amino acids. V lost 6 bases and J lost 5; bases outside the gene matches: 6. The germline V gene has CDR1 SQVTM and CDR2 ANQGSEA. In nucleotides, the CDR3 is TGCAGCGTGGGGGACAGGGGATTTACTGAAGCTTTCTTT. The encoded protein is CSVGDRGFTEAFF.

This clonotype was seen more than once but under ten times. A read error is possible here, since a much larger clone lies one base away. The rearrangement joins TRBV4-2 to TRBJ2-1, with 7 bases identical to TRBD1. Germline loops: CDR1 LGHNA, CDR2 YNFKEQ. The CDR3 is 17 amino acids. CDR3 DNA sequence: TGTGCCAGCAGCCAAGATCTCGCCCGGGACAGCTACAATGGGCAGTTCTTC. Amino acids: CASSQDLARDSYNGQFF.

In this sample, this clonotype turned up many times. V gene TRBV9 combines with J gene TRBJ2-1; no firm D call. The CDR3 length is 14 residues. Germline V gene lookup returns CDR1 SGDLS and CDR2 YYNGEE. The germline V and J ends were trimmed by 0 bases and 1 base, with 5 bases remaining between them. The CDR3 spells CASSVAGSYNEQFF. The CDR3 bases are TGTGCCAGCAGCGTAGCTGGGTCCTACAATGAGCAGTTCTTC.

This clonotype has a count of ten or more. The CDR3 is CASSSDRGGNQPQHF. CDR3 coding DNA: TGCGCCAGCAGTTCGGACAGGGGAGGAAATCAGCCCCAGCATTTT. This chain links TRBV23-1 with TRBJ1-5, with 9 bases aligning to TRBD1. TRBV23-1 is marked as an open reading frame, function uncertain. The CDR3 consists of 15 residues. V shed 5 bases and J 4 bases; nucleotides not matched to a gene: 6.

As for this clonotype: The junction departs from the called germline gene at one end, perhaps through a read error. The CDR3 DNA reads TGCAGCGCTAAGGGGCGGATTAGCTCCTACGATGAGCAGTTCTTC. It specifies CSAKGRISSYDEQFF. The V gene is TRBV29-1, the J gene TRBJ2-1; weak D call: TRBD1 (5 bases). CDR3 length: 15 residues. CDR1 is SQVTM and CDR2 is ANQGSEA in the germline V gene.